The rows below give T cell receptor beta chains drawn from one sample of a study of blood T cell repertoires in COVID-19. Profiling relied on immunoSEQ multiplex PCR, and the TCRdb table lists in-frame clones only, not all of them. The table lists about 340,000 clones, about nine tenths of them singletons. The sequenced sample consisted of peripheral blood. These receptors all stem from a woman aged 45-60 years with COVID-19, enrolled during active disease. Both conserved end residues are part of each CDR3. The order of the fields is CDR3 DNA, CDR3 protein, clone size, CDR3 length, J gene, D gene, V gene. A D gene is named only where the DNA matches it firmly. Rows give clone size only sometimes, using once, few, many, or a class for an expanded clone.

CDR3nt: TGTGCCAGCAGCTCTAGACTAGCGGAGCTCACAGATACGCAGTATTTT; CDR3aa: CASSSRLAELTDTQYF; abundance: NA; len: 16; j_gene: TRBJ2-3; d_gene: TRBD2; v_gene: TRBV11-2
CDR3nt: TGTGCCAGCAGCAGCGCAGGGGGCGAGGGATACACCTTC; CDR3aa: CASSSAGGEGYTF; abundance: NA; len: 13; j_gene: TRBJ1-2; d_gene: TRBD1; v_gene: TRBV5-5
CDR3nt: TGCGCCAGCAGCCTACAGGGTACAGATACGCAGTATTTT; CDR3aa: CASSLQGTDTQYF; abundance: NA; len: 13; j_gene: TRBJ2-3; d_gene: NA; v_gene: TRBV4-1
CDR3nt: TGTGCCAGTAGTAACGGCGGGAGTTACGAGCAGTACTTC; CDR3aa: CASSNGGSYEQYF; abundance: NA; len: 13; j_gene: TRBJ2-7; d_gene: TRBD2; v_gene: TRBV19
CDR3nt: TGCGCCAGCAGTGAGTCGGTTTCAGCGGGAACATACAATGAGCAGTTCTTC; CDR3aa: CASSESVSAGTYNEQFF; abundance: NA; len: 17; j_gene: TRBJ2-1; d_gene: TRBD2; v_gene: TRBV10-1
CDR3nt: TGCGCCAGCAGACTCCAGGGGAACACTGAAGCTTTCTTT; CDR3aa: CASRLQGNTEAFF; abundance: NA; len: 13; j_gene: TRBJ1-1; d_gene: NA; v_gene: TRBV4-1
CDR3nt: TGTGCCAGCAGCTGGAAGACTAGCGGGTACGAGCAGTACTTC; CDR3aa: CASSWKTSGYEQYF; abundance: NA; len: 14; j_gene: TRBJ2-7; d_gene: TRBD2; v_gene: TRBV7-9
CDR3nt: TGTGCCTGGAGTGCCGACAGGGATCAGCCCCAGCATTTT; CDR3aa: CAWSADRDQPQHF; abundance: NA; len: 13; j_gene: TRBJ1-5; d_gene: TRBD1; v_gene: TRBV30
CDR3nt: TGTGCCAGCAGCGGGACAAGACCCACAGATACGCAGTATTTT; CDR3aa: CASSGTRPTDTQYF; abundance: NA; len: 14; j_gene: TRBJ2-3; d_gene: NA; v_gene: TRBV7-9
CDR3nt: TGCGCCAGCAGCCCCTCCGGGACTAGCGGGCGGAATCAGTTCTTC; CDR3aa: CASSPSGTSGRNQFF; abundance: NA; len: 15; j_gene: TRBJ2-1; d_gene: TRBD2; v_gene: TRBV4-1
CDR3nt: TGCAGCGTTGAAGATTATGGAGGAGATACGCAGTATTTT; CDR3aa: CSVEDYGGDTQYF; abundance: many; len: 13; j_gene: TRBJ2-3; d_gene: NA; v_gene: TRBV29-1
CDR3nt: TGTGCCAGCAGTGCAGGGAGATTAGCGGGCACCGGGGAGCTGTTTTTT; CDR3aa: CASSAGRLAGTGELFF; abundance: NA; len: 16; j_gene: TRBJ2-2; d_gene: TRBD2; v_gene: TRBV11-3
CDR3nt: TGTGCCAGCAAGGGGGGGCTGGATCAGCCCCAGCATTTT; CDR3aa: CASKGGLDQPQHF; abundance: once; len: 13; j_gene: TRBJ1-5; d_gene: NA; v_gene: TRBV2
CDR3nt: TGTGCCAGCAGTCAGACAGGGAGCTCCTACAATGAGCAGTTCTTC; CDR3aa: CASSQTGSSYNEQFF; abundance: NA; len: 15; j_gene: TRBJ2-1; d_gene: TRBD1; v_gene: TRBV5-5
CDR3nt: TGTGCCAGCAGTTTGGTTGGGGGGAGCAATCAGCCCCAGCATTTT; CDR3aa: CASSLVGGSNQPQHF; abundance: few; len: 15; j_gene: TRBJ1-5; d_gene: NA; v_gene: TRBV7-9
CDR3nt: TGCAGCGTTGGAGGCACCTTCACCGGGGAGCTGTTTTTT; CDR3aa: CSVGGTFTGELFF; abundance: NA; len: 13; j_gene: TRBJ2-2; d_gene: NA; v_gene: TRBV29-1
CDR3nt: TGTGCCAGCAGCCAAGATCTCGGTAGGGTTGCGGGTCAGCAGTACTTC; CDR3aa: CASSQDLGRVAGQQYF; abundance: NA; len: 16; j_gene: TRBJ2-7; d_gene: NA; v_gene: TRBV3-1/TRBV3-2
CDR3nt: TGTGCCAGCAGCTTGAAGGGACAGGGCAATCAGCCCCAGCATTTT; CDR3aa: CASSLKGQGNQPQHF; abundance: NA; len: 15; j_gene: TRBJ1-5; d_gene: TRBD1; v_gene: TRBV5-4
CDR3nt: TGTGCCAGCACCGCGGGGGTTGACTCTGGGGCCAACGTCCTGACTTTC; CDR3aa: CASTAGVDSGANVLTF; abundance: NA; len: 16; j_gene: TRBJ2-6; d_gene: TRBD2; v_gene: TRBV4-2
CDR3nt: TGTGCCAGCAGCTTGTATGTTTTGGGGCGAGGATACGAGCAGTACTTC; CDR3aa: CASSLYVLGRGYEQYF; abundance: few; len: 16; j_gene: TRBJ2-7; d_gene: NA; v_gene: TRBV7-2
CDR3nt: TGTGCCAGCAGCCCTCGGACAGGGCGAAGACCCTACGAGCAGTACTTC; CDR3aa: CASSPRTGRRPYEQYF; abundance: NA; len: 16; j_gene: TRBJ2-7; d_gene: TRBD1; v_gene: TRBV5-4
CDR3nt: TGTGCCTGGAGCCGAGAGCAGGGCGCTAACTATGGCTACACCTTC; CDR3aa: CAWSREQGANYGYTF; abundance: NA; len: 15; j_gene: TRBJ1-2; d_gene: NA; v_gene: TRBV30
CDR3nt: TGTGCCAGCAGTGACAGGTTCTATGGCTACACCTTC; CDR3aa: CASSDRFYGYTF; abundance: NA; len: 12; j_gene: TRBJ1-2; d_gene: NA; v_gene: TRBV2
CDR3nt: TGTGCCAGCAGCTTGCTCAATACGACACACTTCCCCCCTACCGGGGAGCTGTTTTTT; CDR3aa: CASSLLNTTHFPPTGELFF; abundance: NA; len: 19; j_gene: TRBJ2-2; d_gene: NA; v_gene: TRBV7-6
CDR3nt: TGTGCCAGCAGTACTGACAGGAGCTCTGGAAACACCATATATTTT; CDR3aa: CASSTDRSSGNTIYF; abundance: once; len: 15; j_gene: TRBJ1-3; d_gene: NA; v_gene: TRBV27
CDR3nt: TGTGCCAGCAGCCGCCGGGTTGGGCGGGGTCGCACAGATACGCAGTATTTT; CDR3aa: CASSRRVGRGRTDTQYF; abundance: NA; len: 17; j_gene: TRBJ2-3; d_gene: NA; v_gene: TRBV3-1/TRBV3-2